One sample yielded the 9 T cell receptor beta chains listed below, sequenced in a study of PD-L1 blockade in urothelial cancer. Time point reported: pretreatment peripheral blood. Sequenced by immunoSEQ multiplex PCR; TCRdb stores in-frame clones only, minus some. The data contain approximately 88,000 clones, 84% of them singletons. Specimen: PBMCs, collected around atezolizumab (anti-PD-L1) treatment. Every receptor here comes from a man aged 60-69 years with urothelial cancer.

The chain links TRBV14 to TRBJ2-5; 7 bases fit TRBD1. Trimming removed 4 bases from V and 4 bases from J; junction bases left unmatched: 6. The CDR3 is 14 residues long. Germline V CDR1 and CDR2: SGHDN, FVKESK. The CDR3 protein is CASSRGGVGETQYF. CDR3 DNA: TGTGCCAGCAGCCGAGGGGGCGTAGGAGAGACCCAGTACTTC.

The V gene is TRBV28, the J gene TRBJ1-1; 11 bases are shared with TRBD1. Germline loops: CDR1 MDHEN, CDR2 SYDVKM. This CDR3 has 14 amino acids. Germline trimming cut 2 bases from V and 8 bases from J; bases unmatched to any gene: 4. Here the CDR3 DNA reads TGTGCCAGCAGTTTAGGACAGGGGGCTCGAGAAGCTTTCTTT. It codes for CASSLGQGAREAFF.

V usage is TRBV27 and J usage is TRBJ2-1; 7 bases are shared with TRBD1. V dropped 0 bases and J dropped 0; count of bases not matched to a gene: 2. Germline CDR1 is MNHEY and CDR2 is SMNVEV (reference sequence). This CDR3 has 16 amino acids. The CDR3 region has the DNA TGTGCCAGCAGTTTATCAGGGGGCTACTCCTACAATGAGCAGTTCTTC. Protein sequence: CASSLSGGYSYNEQFF.

The chain uses TRBV4-3 and TRBJ2-2, with TRBD1 matching 7 bases. Trimming took 3 bases from V and 1 from J; bases not matched to a gene: 5. CDR1 and CDR2 (germline): LGHNA, YSLEER. The length of the CDR3 is 16 residues. The CDR3 reads CASSHVDRRNTGELFF. CDR3 bases: TGCGCCAGCAGCCATGTGGACAGGAGGAACACCGGGGAGCTGTTTTTT.

The rearrangement uses TRBV7-8 and TRBJ2-3; 8 nucleotides align to TRBD2. J gave up 6 bases and V 2 bases, and 10 bases lay outside the gene matches. The germline CDR1 and CDR2 sequences are SGHVS and FQNEAQ. This CDR3 is 16 amino acids long. The CDR3 nucleotides read TGTGCCAGCAGCTTATACGTTCGGCGGGGGGCGGATACGCAGTATTTT. As protein: CASSLYVRRGADTQYF.

The chain recombines TRBV9 with TRBJ2-3; a possible D gene is TRBD2 (6 bases). Per germline, CDR1 SGDLS and CDR2 YYNGEE. V lost 2 bases and J lost 4, with 17 bases in between. The CDR3 runs 16 residues. The CDR3 region has the DNA TGTGCCAGCAGCGTGTTTGGGGGGAATAGGGCAGATACGCAGTATTTT. Its translation is CASSVFGGNRADTQYF.

This rearrangement joins TRBV9 to TRBJ2-5; 8 bases line up with TRBD2. Looked up from germline, CDR1 is SGDLS and CDR2 is YYNGEE. The CDR3 sequence is 14 residues long. Germline trimming cut 4 bases from V and 1 base from J; bases unmatched to any gene: 3. The CDR3 nucleotides read TGTGCCAGCAGCCTTAGCGGGATCCAAGAGACCCAGTACTTC. Its protein product is CASSLSGIQETQYF.

The chain links TRBV4-1 to TRBJ2-7, with D perhaps matching TRBD1 (6 bases). Trimming removed 1 base at V and 5 bases at J, with 12 bases between. Germline loops: CDR1 MGHRA, CDR2 YSYEKL. This CDR3 spans 14 amino acids. Here the CDR3 reads CASSQVDEGDEQYF. CDR3 sequence (DNA): TGCGCCAGCAGCCAAGTTGACGAGGGGGACGAGCAGTACTTC.

The table lists this clone with a few counts. The rearrangement links TRBV11-2 to TRBJ2-7; D call uncertain. The CDR3 is 12 residues long. Germline CDR1 SGHAT, CDR2 FQNNGV. V lost 1 base to trimming and J lost 5 bases, with 6 bases between them. CDR3 protein: CASSLAFHEQYF. CDR3 sequence (DNA): TGTGCCAGCAGCTTAGCTTTCCACGAGCAGTACTTC.